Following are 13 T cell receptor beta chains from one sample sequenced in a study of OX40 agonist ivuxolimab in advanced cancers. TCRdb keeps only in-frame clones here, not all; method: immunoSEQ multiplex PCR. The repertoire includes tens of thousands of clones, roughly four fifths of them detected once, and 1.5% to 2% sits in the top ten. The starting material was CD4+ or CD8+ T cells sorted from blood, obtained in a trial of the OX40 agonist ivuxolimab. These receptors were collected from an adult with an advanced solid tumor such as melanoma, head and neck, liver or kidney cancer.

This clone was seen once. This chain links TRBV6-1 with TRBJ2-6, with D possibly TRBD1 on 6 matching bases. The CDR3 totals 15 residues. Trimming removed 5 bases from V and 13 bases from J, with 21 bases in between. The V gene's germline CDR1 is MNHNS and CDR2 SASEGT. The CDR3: CASSFRTGQVNVLTF. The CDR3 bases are TGTGCCAGCAGTTTCCGGACGGGACAAGTGAATGTCCTGACTTTC.

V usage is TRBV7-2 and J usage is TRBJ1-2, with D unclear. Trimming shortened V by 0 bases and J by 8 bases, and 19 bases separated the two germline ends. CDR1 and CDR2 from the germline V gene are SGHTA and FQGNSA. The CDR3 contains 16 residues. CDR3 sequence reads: CASSLAGRAQQVGYTF. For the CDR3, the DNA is TGTGCCAGCAGCTTAGCGGGGAGAGCTCAGCAAGTCGGCTACACCTTC. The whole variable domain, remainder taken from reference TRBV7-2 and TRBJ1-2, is GAGVSQSPSNKVTEKGKDVELRCDPISGHTALYWYRQSLGQGLEFLIYFQGNSAPDKSGLPSDRFSAERTGGSVSTLTIQRTQQEDSAVYLCASSLAGRAQQVGYTFGSGTRLTVV.

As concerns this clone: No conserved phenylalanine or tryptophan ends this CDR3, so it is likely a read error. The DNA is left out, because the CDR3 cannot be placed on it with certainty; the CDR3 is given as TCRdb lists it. The CDR3 spells CASSEALKGPG. V is TRBV6-1 and J is TRBJ1-4. The CDR3 comprises 11 residues, both ends counted. Germline V gene sequence: CDR1 MNHNS, CDR2 SASEGT.

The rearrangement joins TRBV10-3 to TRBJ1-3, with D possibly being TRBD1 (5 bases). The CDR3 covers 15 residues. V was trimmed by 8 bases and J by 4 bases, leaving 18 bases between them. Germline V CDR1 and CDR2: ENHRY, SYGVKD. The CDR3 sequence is CAIRRGREPGNTIYF. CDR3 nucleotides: TGTGCCATCCGCAGAGGCAGGGAGCCAGGAAACACCATATATTTT.

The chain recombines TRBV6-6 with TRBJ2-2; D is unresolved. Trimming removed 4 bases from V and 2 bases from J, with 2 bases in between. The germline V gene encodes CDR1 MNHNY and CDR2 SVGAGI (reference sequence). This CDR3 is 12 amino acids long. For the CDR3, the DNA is TGTGCCAGCAGTTTAAACACCGGGGAGCTGTTTTTT. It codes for CASSLNTGELFF.

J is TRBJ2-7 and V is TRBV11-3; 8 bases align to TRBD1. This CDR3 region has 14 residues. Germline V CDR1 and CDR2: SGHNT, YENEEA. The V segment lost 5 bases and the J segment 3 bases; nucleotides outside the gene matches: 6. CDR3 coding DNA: TGTGCCAGCAGCCCTGGGACAGGAAACTACGAGCAGTACTTC. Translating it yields CASSPGTGNYEQYF.

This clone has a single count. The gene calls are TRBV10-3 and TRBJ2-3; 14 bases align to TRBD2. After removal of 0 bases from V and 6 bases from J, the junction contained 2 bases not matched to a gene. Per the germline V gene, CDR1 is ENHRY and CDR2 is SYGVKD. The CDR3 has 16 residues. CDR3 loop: CAISESRTSGRDTQYF. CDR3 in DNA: TGTGCCATCAGTGAGTCGAGGACTAGCGGGAGGGATACGCAGTATTTT.

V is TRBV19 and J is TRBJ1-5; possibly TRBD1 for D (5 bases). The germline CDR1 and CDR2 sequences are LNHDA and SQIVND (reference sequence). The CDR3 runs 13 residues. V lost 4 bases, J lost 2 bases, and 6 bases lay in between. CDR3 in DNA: TGTGCCAGTAGTAGGGACGGCAATCAGCCCCAGCATTTT. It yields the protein CASSRDGNQPQHF. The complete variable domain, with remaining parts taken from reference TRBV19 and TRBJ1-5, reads DGGITQSPKYLFRKEGQNVTLSCEQNLNHDAMYWYRQDPGQGLRLIYYSQIVNDFQKGDIAEGYSVSREKKESFPLTVTSAQKNPTAFYLCASSRDGNQPQHFGDGTRLSIL.

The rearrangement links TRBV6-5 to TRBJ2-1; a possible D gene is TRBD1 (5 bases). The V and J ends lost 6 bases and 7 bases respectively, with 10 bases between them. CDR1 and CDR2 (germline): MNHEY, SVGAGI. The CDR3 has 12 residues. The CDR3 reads CASRQDQNEQFF. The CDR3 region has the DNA TGTGCCAGCAGACAGGACCAGAATGAGCAGTTCTTC.

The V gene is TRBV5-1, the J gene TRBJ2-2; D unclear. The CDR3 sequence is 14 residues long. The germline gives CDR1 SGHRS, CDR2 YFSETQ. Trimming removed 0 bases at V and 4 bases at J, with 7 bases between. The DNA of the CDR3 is TGCGCCAGCAGCTTGGAAGGGCGCACCGGGGAGCTGTTTTTT. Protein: CASSLEGRTGELFF.

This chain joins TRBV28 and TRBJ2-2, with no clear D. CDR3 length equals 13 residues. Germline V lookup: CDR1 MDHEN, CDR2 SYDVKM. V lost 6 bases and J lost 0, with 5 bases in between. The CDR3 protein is CASRGTNTGELFF. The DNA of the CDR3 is TGTGCCAGCAGGGGAACGAACACCGGGGAGCTGTTTTTT.

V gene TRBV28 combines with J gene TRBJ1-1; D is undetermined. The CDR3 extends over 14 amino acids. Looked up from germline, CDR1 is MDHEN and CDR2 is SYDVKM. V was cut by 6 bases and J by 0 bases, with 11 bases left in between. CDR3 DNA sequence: TGTGCCAGCAGCTTACACGCCTTGAACACTGAAGCTTTCTTT. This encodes CASSLHALNTEAFF.

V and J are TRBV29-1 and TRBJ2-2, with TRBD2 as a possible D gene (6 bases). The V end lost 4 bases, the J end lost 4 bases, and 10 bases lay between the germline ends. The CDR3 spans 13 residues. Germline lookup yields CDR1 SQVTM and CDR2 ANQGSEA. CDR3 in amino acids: CSVVRGSTGELFF. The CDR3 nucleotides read TGCAGCGTTGTGCGGGGATCCACCGGGGAGCTGTTTTTT.